This T cell receptor (beta chain) is drawn from a study of cytomegalovirus exposure and HLA in healthy donors. This clone occurred once. Its specificity is not known. Study-level results: A few of the chains that were CMV-associated were confirmed in vitro to be specific for CMV antigens.

Amplification used 60 Vbeta primers and 13 Jbeta primers. Authors' data handling: Counted up in a later analysis, unique TCR beta chains came to approximately 83 million, with around 9.9 million shared. Here immunoSEQ multiplex PCR was the method, and the copy in TCRdb shows in-frame clones only, minus some. V and J calls and clone size are as listed in that table; D and trimming were resolved from the DNA. This sample has about 160,000 clones; approximately 80% occur once, and the top ten carry about 7%. Germline CDR1 and CDR2: SNHLY and FYNNEI. V shed 5 bases and J 2 bases; nucleotides not matched to a gene: 12. The CDR3 spans 18 residues.

Material for sequencing was PBMCs. The rearrangement joins TRBV2 to TRBJ2-3; 11 bases align to TRBD2. This sequence originates from a woman aged 25 to 39 in good health and CMV-seropositive. The CDR3 spells CASSSGTSGRSDTDTQYF. For the CDR3, the DNA is TGTGCCAGCAGTTCCGGGACTAGCGGACGAAGCGACACAGATACGCAGTATTTT.